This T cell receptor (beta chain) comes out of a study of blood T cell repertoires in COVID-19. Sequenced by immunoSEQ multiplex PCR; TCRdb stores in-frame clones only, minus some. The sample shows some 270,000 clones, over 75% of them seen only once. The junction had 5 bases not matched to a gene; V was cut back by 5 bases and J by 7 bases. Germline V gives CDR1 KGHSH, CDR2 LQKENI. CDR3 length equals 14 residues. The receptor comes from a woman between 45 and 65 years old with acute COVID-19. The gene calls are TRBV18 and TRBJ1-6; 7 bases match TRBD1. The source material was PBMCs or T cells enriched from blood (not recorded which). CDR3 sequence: CASSERDRNSPLHF. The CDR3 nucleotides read TGTGCCAGCTCAGAGAGGGACAGAAATTCACCCCTCCACTTT. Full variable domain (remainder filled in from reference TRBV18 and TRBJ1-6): NAGVMQNPRHLVRRRGQEARLRCSPMKGHSHVYWYRQLPEEGLKFMVYLQKENIIDESGMPKERFSAEFPKEGPSILRIQQVVRGDSAAYFCASSERDRNSPLHFGNGTRLTVT.